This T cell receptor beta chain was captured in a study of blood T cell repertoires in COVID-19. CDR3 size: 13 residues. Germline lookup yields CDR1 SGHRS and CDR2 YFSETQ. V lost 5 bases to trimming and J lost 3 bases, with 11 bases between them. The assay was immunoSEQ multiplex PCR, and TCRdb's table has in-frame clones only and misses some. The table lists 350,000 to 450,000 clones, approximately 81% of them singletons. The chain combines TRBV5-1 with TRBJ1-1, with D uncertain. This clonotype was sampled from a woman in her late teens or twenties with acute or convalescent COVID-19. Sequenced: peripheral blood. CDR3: CASRFSTDTEAFF. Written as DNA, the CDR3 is TGCGCCAGCAGATTTAGCACGGACACTGAAGCTTTCTTT.